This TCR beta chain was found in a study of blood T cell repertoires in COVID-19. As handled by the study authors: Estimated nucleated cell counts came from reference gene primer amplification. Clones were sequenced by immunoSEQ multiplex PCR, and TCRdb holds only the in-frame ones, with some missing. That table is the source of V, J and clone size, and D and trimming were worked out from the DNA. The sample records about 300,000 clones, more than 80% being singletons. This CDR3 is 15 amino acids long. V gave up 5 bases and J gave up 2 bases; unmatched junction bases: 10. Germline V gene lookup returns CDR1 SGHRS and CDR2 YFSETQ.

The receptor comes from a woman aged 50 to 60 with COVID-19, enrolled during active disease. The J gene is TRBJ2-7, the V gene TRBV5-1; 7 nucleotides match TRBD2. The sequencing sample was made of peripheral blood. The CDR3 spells CASSQAAGETYEQYF. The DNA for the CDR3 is TGCGCCAGCAGTCAGGCGGCGGGAGAGACCTACGAGCAGTACTTC.